The 30 T cell receptor beta chains in this list originate from one sample, sequenced in a study of CD8 T cells in ankylosing spondylitis. Using its own MiXCR run on the 5' RACE reads, TCRdb lists one record per CDR3 protein. Here the sample spans 150,000 to 200,000 distinct CDR3 sequences, 10% to 15% being singletons. Sequences were obtained from blood, either unsorted or a sorted T cell fraction (not recorded which). The receptors shown here come from a female donor with ankylosing spondylitis or in good health (not recorded which).

Only a few counts were recorded for this clonotype. This chain joins TRBV7-3 and TRBJ2-2; no firm D call. Germline CDR1 is SGHTA and CDR2 is FQGTGA. The CDR3 consists of 13 residues. Trimming cost V 5 bases and J 3 bases, with 7 bases left between them. CDR3 sequence (DNA): TGTGCCAGCAGCCCTTCCCACACCGGGGAGCTGTTTTTT. Translating gives CASSPSHTGELFF.

This clonotype occurred many times. The rearrangement links TRBV7-2 to TRBJ2-1; 7 bases align to TRBD2. Trimming cost V 6 bases and J 6 bases; bases outside gene matches: 8. This CDR3 has 14 amino acids. Germline CDR1 reads SGHTA; CDR2 reads FQGNSA. The CDR3 region is CASRWASGLNEQFF. CDR3 nucleotides: TGTGCCAGCAGGTGGGCTAGCGGCCTCAATGAGCAGTTCTTC.

This clonotype has at least ten counts. This chain connects TRBV29-1 to TRBJ2-3; D is undetermined. CDR3 length: 10 amino acids. With 4 bases removed from V and 7 bases from J, the gap between germline ends came to 6 bases. Germline CDR1 is SQVTM and CDR2 is ANQGSEA. In DNA, the CDR3 is TGCAGCGTTGTACAGCATACGCAGTATTTT. Translation gives CSVVQHTQYF.

This clonotype was recorded many times. The chain couples TRBV7-9 to TRBJ2-1; the match to TRBD2 covers 11 bases. V shed 5 bases and J 6 bases; nucleotides not matched to a gene: 6. The germline gives CDR1 SEHNR, CDR2 FQNEAQ (reference sequence). CDR3 length equals 15 residues. The CDR3 DNA reads as TGTGCCAGCAGCCATACTAGCGGGAGACCCAATGAGCAGTTCTTC. It codes for CASSHTSGRPNEQFF.

There are many counts of this clonotype. The V and J genes are TRBV5-1 and TRBJ1-6, with no clear D. CDR3 size: 15 residues. Germline V gene sequence: CDR1 SGHRS, CDR2 YFSETQ. Trimming removed 0 bases at V and 10 bases at J, with 14 bases between. The CDR3 DNA follows: TGCGCCAGCAGCTTGGCTCAATCCTTGATATCACCCCTCCACTTT. Protein sequence: CASSLAQSLISPLHF.

This clonotype has a count of ten or more. The rearrangement joins TRBV9 to TRBJ1-2, with TRBD1 identical over 7 bases. This CDR3 is built from 16 residues. The trim removed 0 bases at V and 2 bases at J, leaving 7 bases unmatched. From germline, CDR1 is SGDLS and CDR2 YYNGEE. The CDR3 DNA reads as TGTGCCAGCAGCGTAGGCCGGGACAGTCTAAACTATGGCTACACCTTC. Protein: CASSVGRDSLNYGYTF.

The sample holds many counts of this clonotype. The CDR3 nucleotides are TGCGCCAGCAGCTTGGCAGGGTCCGGACCCTACGAGCAGTACTTC. Amino acid sequence: CASSLAGSGPYEQYF. The chain uses TRBV5-1 and TRBJ2-7; possible D gene TRBD1, 5 bases. Germline V gives CDR1 SGHRS, CDR2 YFSETQ. The CDR3 spans 15 residues. The germline V and J ends were trimmed by 0 bases and 2 bases, with 12 bases remaining between them.

This clonotype has a count of ten or more. J is TRBJ2-1 and V is TRBV20-1, with 14 bases lining up with TRBD2. The V gene's germline CDR1 is DFQATT and CDR2 SNEGSKA (reference sequence). With 5 bases clipped from V and 0 bases from J, the junction kept 9 bases outside the gene matches. The CDR3 runs 18 residues. This CDR3 is CSARMTSGRANSYNEQFF. The CDR3 DNA is TGCAGTGCTCGTATGACTAGCGGGAGGGCCAACTCCTACAATGAGCAGTTCTTC.

This chain links TRBV20-1 with TRBJ2-3, with 12 nucleotides matching TRBD2. V shed 2 bases, J shed 7 bases, and the junction held 7 bases outside the gene matches. The germline gives CDR1 DFQATT, CDR2 SNEGSKA (reference sequence). This CDR3 has 15 residues. In DNA form, the CDR3 reads TGCAGTGCTAGAATCTCTAGCGGGAGGGCAAATACGCAGTATTTT. It specifies CSARISSGRANTQYF.

This clonotype was detected ten times or more. V gene TRBV11-1 combines with J gene TRBJ1-4, with unresolved D. V dropped 4 bases and J dropped 0 bases, with 18 bases sitting between them. Germline V gene lookup returns CDR1 SGHAT and CDR2 FQDESV (reference sequence). The CDR3 sequence is 18 residues long. The CDR3 DNA is TGTGCCAGCAGCTCCCCCCCAGGCGCTACTGCAACTAATGAAAAACTGTTTTTT. This encodes CASSSPPGATATNEKLFF.

This clonotype appeared many times. The J gene is TRBJ2-7, the V gene TRBV4-3; D uncertain. Per germline, CDR1 LGHNA and CDR2 YSLEER. The CDR3 totals 17 residues. Between the trimmed V and J ends, which lost 0 bases and 1 base, there was a span of 16 bases. The CDR3 sequence is CASSQDVVAHPSYEQYF. The CDR3 DNA reads as TGCGCCAGCAGCCAAGATGTGGTTGCGCACCCATCCTACGAGCAGTACTTC.

At least ten counts were recorded for this clonotype. V and J are TRBV5-6 and TRBJ2-1, with D tentatively TRBD1 (6 bases). V was cut by 3 bases and J by 8 bases, with 6 bases left in between. This CDR3 is built from 11 residues. Germline V lookup: CDR1 SGHDT, CDR2 YYEEEE. Here the CDR3 DNA reads TGTGCCAGCAGCTACAGGGATGAGCAGTTCTTC. Translated: CASSYRDEQFF.

This clonotype was observed a few times. This chain joins TRBV24-1 and TRBJ2-1, with 9 bases identical to TRBD2. V lost 2 bases, J lost 1 base, and 14 bases stayed unmatched. Per the germline V gene, CDR1 is KGHDR and CDR2 is SFDVKD. This CDR3 is 20 amino acids long. CDR3 amino acids: CATSDYSGSGRQPSYNEQFF. In DNA, the CDR3 is TGTGCCACCAGTGATTACTCAGGTAGCGGGAGACAACCTTCCTACAATGAGCAGTTCTTC.

The sample holds many counts of this clonotype. The rearrangement uses TRBV9 and TRBJ1-6; D gene ambiguous. CDR1 SGDLS and CDR2 YYNGEE come from the germline V gene. This CDR3 is built from 14 residues. The V gene lost 0 bases and the J gene lost 5 bases, with 6 bases spanning the gap. The CDR3 here is CASSVAPNNSPLHF. CDR3 DNA: TGTGCCAGCAGCGTAGCCCCCAATAATTCACCCCTCCACTTT.

This clonotype was recorded many times. This chain uses TRBV7-9 with TRBJ2-3; D is uncertain. CDR1 is SEHNR and CDR2 is FQNEAQ in the germline V gene (reference sequence). The V end was cut by 3 bases, the J end by 4 bases, with 8 bases between. This CDR3 contains 13 residues. The CDR3 bases are TGTGCCAGCAGCTTGTCGAATCCAGATACGCAGTATTTT. It yields the protein CASSLSNPDTQYF.

At least ten counts were recorded for this clonotype. The CDR3 nucleotides read TGTGCCAGCAGCTTACGGGGCGGGGCAGGGCATACTCCCCTCCACTTT. It encodes CASSLRGGAGHTPLHF. The chain has TRBV11-2 and TRBJ1-6; D is perhaps TRBD1 (5 bases). V was shortened by 2 bases and J by 13 bases, with 21 bases between the two germline ends. This CDR3 comprises 16 residues. CDR1 SGHAT and CDR2 FQNNGV come from the germline V gene.

This clonotype was seen more than once but under ten times. The V and J genes are TRBV5-1 and TRBJ2-1, with 11 bases lining up with TRBD2. The CDR3 is 17 amino acids. V shed 0 bases and J 6 bases; nucleotides not matched to a gene: 8. Looked up from germline, CDR1 is SGHRS and CDR2 is YFSETQ. CDR3 sequence (DNA): TGCGCCAGCAGCTTGGTACTAGCGGGGGCCGACAGCAATGAGCAGTTCTTC. Amino acids: CASSLVLAGADSNEQFF.

This clonotype was picked up many times. The chain recombines TRBV7-3 with TRBJ2-2, with TRBD2 identical over 11 bases. The V and J ends lost 5 bases and 5 bases, in that order; junction bases with no gene match: 4. CDR1 is SGHTA and CDR2 is FQGTGA in the germline V gene. This CDR3 has 15 amino acids. Written as DNA, the CDR3 is TGTGCCAGCAGCCCCGGGACTAGCGGTACCGGGGAGCTGTTTTTT. This gives the protein CASSPGTSGTGELFF.

This clonotype was observed at least ten times. V is TRBV7-2 and J is TRBJ1-5, with D unclear. Germline CDR1 reads SGHTA; CDR2 reads FQGNSA. V shed 1 base and J shed 3 bases, with 7 bases lying between them. This CDR3 has 14 residues. The CDR3 nucleotides read TGTGCCAGCAGCTTAGGGCTGAACAATCAGCCCCAGCATTTT. This encodes CASSLGLNNQPQHF.

V and J are TRBV5-1 and TRBJ2-7; unclear D gene. Germline CDR1 is SGHRS and CDR2 is YFSETQ. Trimming took 4 bases from V and 3 from J, leaving 11 bases between them. The CDR3 extends over 13 amino acids. The CDR3, as DNA: TGCGCCAGCAGCGTTGGACGGAACTACGAGCAGTACTTC. This encodes CASSVGRNYEQYF. Full variable domain (missing parts from reference TRBV5-1 and TRBJ2-7): KAGVTQTPRYLIKTRGQQVTLSCSPISGHRSVSWYQQTPGQGLQFLFEYFSETQRNKGNFPGRFSGRQFSNSRSEMNVSTLELGDSALYLCASSVGRNYEQYFGPGTRLTVT.

This clonotype was found many times. The rearrangement uses TRBV18 and TRBJ1-1, with D uncertain. CDR1 KGHSH and CDR2 LQKENI come from the germline V gene. The V end was cut by 4 bases, the J end by 6 bases, with 21 bases between. CDR3 length: 16 residues. The CDR3 loop is CASSLNRAYGLAEAFF. CDR3 in DNA: TGTGCCAGCTCACTAAACCGGGCCTACGGGCTTGCTGAAGCTTTCTTT.

The chain links TRBV24-1 to TRBJ2-1; D remains ambiguous. The V end was cut by 4 bases, the J end by 9 bases, with 12 bases between. CDR1 is KGHDR, CDR2 SFDVKD, per germline. The length of the CDR3 is 13 residues. The CDR3 sequence is CATSDPESSEQFF. For the CDR3, the DNA is TGTGCCACCAGTGACCCGGAGAGCAGTGAGCAGTTCTTC.

This sequence joins TRBV6-5 and TRBJ2-2, with D tentatively TRBD2 (5 bases). V lost 10 bases and J 6 bases, leaving 12 bases between the germline ends. CDR1 is MNHEY, CDR2 SVGAGI, per germline. This CDR3 comprises 12 residues. CDR3 protein: CATTSGAGELFF. In DNA, the CDR3 is TGTGCCACCACAAGCGGAGCCGGGGAGCTGTTTTTT.

There are many counts of this clonotype. This chain links TRBV5-1 with TRBJ1-2, with unresolved D. The germline CDR1 and CDR2 sequences are SGHRS and YFSETQ. The CDR3 length is 14 residues. Trimming shortened V by 0 bases and J by 0 bases, and 6 bases separated the two germline ends. CDR3 DNA sequence: TGCGCCAGCAGCTTGGCCGAAGCTAACTATGGCTACACCTTC. Residues: CASSLAEANYGYTF. Full variable domain (outside the CDR3, taken from reference TRBV5-1 and TRBJ1-2): KAGVTQTPRYLIKTRGQQVTLSCSPISGHRSVSWYQQTPGQGLQFLFEYFSETQRNKGNFPGRFSGRQFSNSRSEMNVSTLELGDSALYLCASSLAEANYGYTFGSGTRLTVV.

This clonotype was picked up a small number of times. The chain joins TRBV6-1 to TRBJ2-7; 7 positions agree with TRBD2. The V segment lost 6 bases and the J segment 5 bases; nucleotides outside the gene matches: 10. This CDR3 is built from 14 residues. Germline V lookup: CDR1 MNHNS, CDR2 SASEGT. The CDR3 DNA reads as TGTGCCAGCAGCCGACTAGCAGGGTGGGACGAGCAGTACTTC. This encodes CASSRLAGWDEQYF.

The sample holds many counts of this clonotype. V is TRBV25-1 and J is TRBJ2-2; D remains unclear. V was trimmed by 8 bases and J by 7 bases, leaving 8 bases between them. The CDR3 sequence is 11 residues long. CDR1 and CDR2 (germline): MGHDK, SYGVNS. In DNA form, the CDR3 reads TGTGCCAGCTGGGGTGTCGGGGAGCTGTTTTTT. Protein: CASWGVGELFF.

In this sample, this clonotype turned up many times. The chain couples TRBV9 to TRBJ2-1; 10 nucleotides align to TRBD2. This CDR3 is 16 amino acids long. From germline, CDR1 is SGDLS and CDR2 YYNGEE. V dropped 4 bases and J dropped 3; count of bases not matched to a gene: 7. The DNA for the CDR3 is TGTGCCAGCAGCCCCCAGCTAGCGGGAGTCTACAATGAGCAGTTCTTC. Its translation is CASSPQLAGVYNEQFF.

This clonotype came up a few times. This chain connects TRBV25-1 to TRBJ2-1; 10 nucleotides align to TRBD2. Germline assignment: CDR1 MGHDK and CDR2 SYGVNS. CDR3 length: 15 residues. The V segment lost 5 bases and the J segment 10 bases; nucleotides outside the gene matches: 11. The CDR3 region is CASSPRLRAGGEQFF. The CDR3 DNA sequence: TGTGCCAGCAGTCCTCGCCTTCGAGCGGGAGGGGAGCAGTTCTTC.

The chain is built from TRBV4-1 and TRBJ1-2; D perhaps matches TRBD1 (6 bases). This CDR3 is built from 14 residues. Trimming removed 0 bases from V and 10 bases from J, with 15 bases in between. Germline V gene data show CDR1 as MGHRA and CDR2 as YSYEKL. CDR3 bases: TGCGCCAGCAGCCAAGAGAGGCGGGGGCCCGACTACACCTTC. Its protein product is CASSQERRGPDYTF.

This chain uses TRBV18 with TRBJ2-1; no definite D call. The CDR3 has 15 amino acids. Germline V gene data show CDR1 as KGHSH and CDR2 as LQKENI. V gave up 2 bases and J gave up 8 bases, with 16 bases separating them. The CDR3 DNA follows: TGTGCCAGCTCACCAAGGGTTACGGGTAGAGATGAGCAGTTCTTC. Its translation is CASSPRVTGRDEQFF.